A selection of T cell receptor beta chains follows, all from one sample in a study of blood T cell repertoires in COVID-19. The repertoire was sequenced with immunoSEQ multiplex PCR; TCRdb's copy has only in-frame clones and lacks some. The sample holds 200,000 to 250,000 clones, about 86% seen once. The sequenced sample was PBMCs or T cells enriched from blood (not recorded which). The origin of the receptors is a woman under 40 who had been exposed to COVID-19. Both conserved end residues are part of each CDR3. A D gene is named only where the DNA matches it firmly. Not all rows give a size; the values are once, few, many and, for expanded clones, a class.

d_call: .
j_call: TRBJ1-6
clone_size: .
v_call: TRBV11-1
cdr3_aa: CASSLASQGTLHF
cdr3_nt: TGTGCCAGCAGCTTAGCAAGTCAAGGGACTCTCCACTTT

d_call: TRBD1
j_call: TRBJ1-5
clone_size: .
v_call: TRBV24-1
cdr3_aa: CATSDFWTGLIQPQHF
cdr3_nt: TGTGCCACCAGTGATTTTTGGACAGGGCTGATTCAGCCCCAGCATTTT

d_call: .
j_call: TRBJ2-4
clone_size: .
v_call: TRBV4-2
cdr3_aa: CASSQDQGIRIQYF
cdr3_nt: TGTGCCAGCAGCCAAGATCAGGGGATACGCATTCAGTACTTC

d_call: TRBD2
j_call: TRBJ2-3
clone_size: .
v_call: TRBV5-1
cdr3_aa: CASALAGGTDTQYF
cdr3_nt: TGCGCCAGCGCCCTGGCGGGGGGCACAGATACGCAGTATTTT

d_call: .
j_call: TRBJ2-7
clone_size: .
v_call: TRBV12-5
cdr3_aa: CASGYVVYEQYF
cdr3_nt: TGTGCTAGTGGCTACGTCGTATACGAGCAGTACTTC

d_call: .
j_call: TRBJ1-2
clone_size: .
v_call: TRBV2
cdr3_aa: CASSEGGPNYGYTF
cdr3_nt: TGTGCCAGCAGTGAGGGGGGGCCTAACTATGGCTACACCTTC

d_call: TRBD2
j_call: TRBJ2-3
clone_size: .
v_call: TRBV6-6
cdr3_aa: CASTPAGGGNTQYF
cdr3_nt: TGTGCCAGTACCCCGGCGGGGGGCGGAAATACGCAGTATTTT

d_call: TRBD1
j_call: TRBJ1-3
clone_size: .
v_call: TRBV9
cdr3_aa: CASSVEGDRGRNTIYF
cdr3_nt: TGTGCCAGCAGCGTAGAAGGGGACAGGGGGCGAAACACCATATATTTT

d_call: .
j_call: TRBJ1-1
clone_size: .
v_call: TRBV19
cdr3_aa: CASSIDRGLTEAFF
cdr3_nt: TGTGCCAGTAGTATAGACAGGGGTCTGACTGAAGCTTTCTTT

d_call: .
j_call: TRBJ1-3
clone_size: .
v_call: TRBV27
cdr3_aa: CASSLSGSSIDTIYF
cdr3_nt: TGTGCCAGCAGTTTATCGGGCAGTTCCATAGACACCATATATTTT

d_call: .
j_call: TRBJ1-5
clone_size: few
v_call: TRBV5-1
cdr3_aa: CASSLSAGQPQHF
cdr3_nt: TGCGCCAGCAGCTTGAGCGCGGGTCAGCCCCAGCATTTT

d_call: .
j_call: TRBJ2-1
clone_size: .
v_call: TRBV4-1
cdr3_aa: CASSQDPRRRGYNEQFF
cdr3_nt: TGCGCCAGCAGCCAAGACCCTCGCAGGAGGGGTTACAATGAGCAGTTCTTC

d_call: .
j_call: TRBJ2-5
clone_size: .
v_call: TRBV13
cdr3_aa: CASSLQETQYF
cdr3_nt: TGTGCCAGCAGCCTCCAAGAGACCCAGTACTTC

d_call: .
j_call: TRBJ2-3
clone_size: .
v_call: TRBV5-8
cdr3_aa: CASSRSLLMGADTQYF
cdr3_nt: TGTGCCAGCAGCCGCTCACTCCTAATGGGCGCAGATACGCAGTATTTT

d_call: .
j_call: TRBJ2-7
clone_size: .
v_call: TRBV7-9
cdr3_aa: CASSAGLPYEQYF
cdr3_nt: TGTGCCAGCAGCGCCGGACTGCCCTACGAGCAGTACTTC

d_call: TRBD1
j_call: TRBJ2-1
clone_size: .
v_call: TRBV9
cdr3_aa: CASSVGGTETNEQFF
cdr3_nt: TGTGCCAGCAGCGTAGGAGGGACAGAGACCAATGAGCAGTTCTTC

d_call: TRBD1
j_call: TRBJ1-5
clone_size: .
v_call: TRBV27
cdr3_aa: CASSPGTVNQPQHF
cdr3_nt: TGTGCCAGCAGTCCCGGGACAGTTAATCAGCCCCAGCATTTT

d_call: .
j_call: TRBJ2-1
clone_size: .
v_call: TRBV6-5
cdr3_aa: CASSYGWAYNEQFF
cdr3_nt: TGTGCCAGCAGTTACGGGTGGGCGTACAATGAGCAGTTCTTC

d_call: TRBD1
j_call: TRBJ1-4
clone_size: .
v_call: TRBV3-1/TRBV3-2
cdr3_aa: CASSPEGTGKEKLFF
cdr3_nt: TGTGCCAGCAGCCCCGAGGGGACAGGGAAGGAAAAACTGTTTTTT